This is a list of T cell receptor beta chains from one sample in a study of blood T cell repertoires in COVID-19. Profiling relied on immunoSEQ multiplex PCR, and the TCRdb table lists in-frame clones only, not all of them. This sample has 150,000 or so clones; 90% to 95% occur once, and the top ten carry approximately 0.56%. Sequences were obtained from peripheral blood. Every receptor here comes from a man aged 50 or older with acute or convalescent COVID-19. Each CDR3 is given with its conserved first and last residue. Each record gives: V gene, clone size, D gene, J gene, CDR3 DNA, CDR3 protein. A D gene is named only where the DNA matches it firmly. Some rows have no size entry. The others give once, few or many, or a class for an expanded clone.

TRBV11-1	NA	NA	TRBJ2-7	TGTGCCAGCAGCTCAAATAGCTACGAGCAGTACTTC	CASSSNSYEQYF
TRBV10-3	once	TRBD2	TRBJ2-1	TGTGCCATCAGTGGGACTAGCGGGGCCCACAATGAGCAGTTCTTC	CAISGTSGAHNEQFF
TRBV5-4	NA	NA	TRBJ2-1	TGTGCCAGCAGCTTTCCAGGGACATCTTTTAGGGATGAGCAGTTCTTC	CASSFPGTSFRDEQFF
TRBV3-1/TRBV3-2	NA	TRBD1	TRBJ1-2	TGTGCCAGCAGTCCCCGTGACAGGGGTAACGGCTACACCTTC	CASSPRDRGNGYTF
TRBV6-5	NA	NA	TRBJ1-4	TGTGCCAGCAGCCACAGGGATTGGGGTGAAAAACTGTTTTTT	CASSHRDWGEKLFF
TRBV3-1/TRBV3-2	NA	TRBD1	TRBJ2-1	TGTGCCAGCAGCCACGACAGGGGGAACTACAATGAGCAGTTCTTC	CASSHDRGNYNEQFF
TRBV29-1	NA	TRBD1	TRBJ1-4	TGCAGCGGCCAAGGACAGGGTCAAGGTGAAAAACTGTTTTTT	CSGQGQGQGEKLFF
TRBV25-1	few	NA	TRBJ1-5	TGTGCCAGCTCCTTTGGGGCCCCAAACCAGCCCCAGCATTTT	CASSFGAPNQPQHF
TRBV5-6	NA	NA	TRBJ1-2	TGTGCCAGCATCTCTGGCTACACCTTC	CASISGYTF
TRBV11-2	NA	NA	TRBJ2-5	TGTGCCAGCAGCTTAGGTTCGGTCGGGGAGACCCAGTACTTC	CASSLGSVGETQYF
TRBV21-1	NA	NA	TRBJ2-4	TGTGCCAGCAGCCCTCGACAGGAGCAGTACTTC	CASSPRQEQYF
TRBV5-4	NA	TRBD2	TRBJ2-3	TGTGCCAGCACTGGACTAGCACAAGATACGCAGTATTTT	CASTGLAQDTQYF
TRBV5-1	NA	NA	TRBJ2-3	TGCGCCAGCAGAACAGTTAGCACAGATACGCAGTATTTT	CASRTVSTDTQYF
TRBV2	NA	NA	TRBJ1-2	TGTGCCAGCAGCCCCCCCCGGGTCTATGGCTACACCTTC	CASSPPRVYGYTF
TRBV27	NA	NA	TRBJ2-3	TGTGCCAGCTTCTCCGGAGGGGGAGGGCCTGGAGATACGCAGTATTTT	CASFSGGGGPGDTQYF
TRBV29-1	NA	TRBD1	TRBJ2-7	TGCAGCGTGGACAGGGGGCGAGGAAACGAGCAGTACTTC	CSVDRGRGNEQYF
TRBV11-2	NA	TRBD2	TRBJ2-3	TGTGCCAGCAGCTTAGGAGGGGCCGGGGGGGCCGAGGATACGCAGTATTTT	CASSLGGAGGAEDTQYF
TRBV18	NA	TRBD2	TRBJ2-3	TGTGCCAGCTCTCCTAGCGGGATTCTCACAGATACGCAGTATTTT	CASSPSGILTDTQYF
TRBV7-2	NA	NA	TRBJ2-1	TGTGCCAGCAGGGCTTCGGGAGTCAAAAACAATGAGCAGTTCTTC	CASRASGVKNNEQFF
TRBV6-2/TRBV6-3	NA	TRBD1	TRBJ1-1	TGTGCCAGCAGTTCGCAGGGGGACACTGAAGCTTTCTTT	CASSSQGDTEAFF
TRBV6-2/TRBV6-3	NA	TRBD1	TRBJ1-5	TGTGCCAGCAGTCGTTGGGACAGTAGTATAGGGGAGCCCCAGCATTTT	CASSRWDSSIGEPQHF
TRBV5-4	NA	NA	TRBJ2-2	TGTGCCAGCAGCGCAGGGGTTCAGTGGAACACCGGGGAGCTGTTTTTT	CASSAGVQWNTGELFF
TRBV19	NA	TRBD2	TRBJ2-7	TGTGCCAGTAGCATAGCGGGAGGAAACTCCTACGAGCAGTACTTC	CASSIAGGNSYEQYF
TRBV27	NA	NA	TRBJ2-6	TGTGCCAGCACGGGGACTGGGGCCAACGTCCTGACTTTC	CASTGTGANVLTF
TRBV9	NA	TRBD2	TRBJ2-3	TGTGCCAGCAGCGTAGCTAGCGGGGGAGGGGCCACAGATACGCAGTATTTT	CASSVASGGGATDTQYF
TRBV6-2/TRBV6-3	NA	NA	TRBJ1-2	TGTGCCAGCAGTTACTCTAGCCAGGGCCATGGCTACACCTTC	CASSYSSQGHGYTF
TRBV18	once	NA	TRBJ2-1	TGTGCCAGCTCACCGGCAGGGGCCCCCTACAATGAGCAGTTCTTC	CASSPAGAPYNEQFF
TRBV28	NA	TRBD2	TRBJ2-5	TGTGCCAGCAGTCACAATAGGGGACTAGCGGGGACCCACCAAGAGACCCAGTACTTC	CASSHNRGLAGTHQETQYF
TRBV6-4	NA	NA	TRBJ2-3	TGTGCCAGCAGTGCACAGGGGAGGTTCGATACGCAGTATTTT	CASSAQGRFDTQYF
TRBV28	NA	NA	TRBJ1-3	TGTGCCAGCAGTTCCGGACACACCTCTGGAAACACCATATATTTT	CASSSGHTSGNTIYF
TRBV27	NA	TRBD1	TRBJ1-6	TGTGCCAGCAGTTTATGGGGGACAGGGTTTTCACCCCTCCACTTT	CASSLWGTGFSPLHF
TRBV13	NA	TRBD2	TRBJ2-7	TGTGCCAGCAGCTTACGGCGAGCGGGAGAATTCGAGCAGTACTTC	CASSLRRAGEFEQYF
TRBV28	NA	NA	TRBJ1-2	TGTGCCAGCAGACCAACTAGGAACTATGGCTACACCTTC	CASRPTRNYGYTF
TRBV18	NA	TRBD1	TRBJ1-2	TGTGCCAGCTCACCAGAAGGGGGCGGTGGCTACACCTTC	CASSPEGGGGYTF
TRBV9	NA	TRBD2	TRBJ2-5	TGTGCCAGCAGCCCGGGGACTAGCCTTGGAGAGACCCAGTACTTC	CASSPGTSLGETQYF
TRBV3-1/TRBV3-2	once	TRBD1	TRBJ1-3	TGTGCCAGCAGCCACTCGGACAGGGGAAACACCATATATTTT	CASSHSDRGNTIYF
TRBV7-3	NA	NA	TRBJ2-2	TGTGCCAGCAGCTTAAGCCGTAGCGGAGGTGCCGGGGAGCTGTTTTTT	CASSLSRSGGAGELFF
TRBV29-1	NA	TRBD1	TRBJ1-4	TGCAGCGTAGGGGACAGTGCAACTAATGAAAAACTGTTTTTT	CSVGDSATNEKLFF
TRBV19	NA	TRBD1	TRBJ1-5	TGTGCCAGTAGCCTACAGGGGCTCAGGCAGCCCCAGCATTTT	CASSLQGLRQPQHF
TRBV5-4	NA	NA	TRBJ2-3	TGTGCCAGCAGGAACTCTAGCACAGATACGCAGTATTTT	CASRNSSTDTQYF
TRBV7-2	NA	TRBD1	TRBJ2-5	TGTGCCAGCAGCCCCCGACAGGGATTCGAGACCCAGTACTTC	CASSPRQGFETQYF
TRBV30	NA	TRBD2	TRBJ2-1	TGTGCCTGGACTAGCGGGGGTTTTGATGAGCAGTTCTTC	CAWTSGGFDEQFF